This T cell receptor (beta chain) was captured by sequencing in a study of T-cell memory formation after mild COVID-19 (dated by TCRdb to about 2021). Broadly, across the study: TCR sequence clusters from the two donors were found to be largely donor specific. Two young, previously healthy adult volunteers made up the cohort, one male and one female. In a couple of donors, T-cell clones that expanded and contracted after mild COVID-19 were tracked by sequencing TCRalpha and TCRbeta repertoires over time.

Relative to germline, V is missing 1 base and J is missing 4 bases, with 9 bases of the junction outside any gene match. CDR1 LGHNA and CDR2 YNFKEQ are derived from the germline V gene. Taken from cysteine to phenylalanine, the CDR3 has 17 residues. Left in the record is the CDR3 DNA by itself, 51 bases read in frame from the first base. Here is what the overall study found, with its caveats: Clones contracting from day 15 to 85 had balanced CD4/CD8 phenotypes, while a second wave expanding from day 15 to 37 was biased towards CD4+. The study covered only two mild cases, and larger cohorts including severe cases with pre-infection samples were considered necessary. Contracting CD4+ clones were located mainly in the CM and EM memory subsets, whereas CD8+ clones were found to be enriched in EMRA. The detection of some responding clones in pre-infection memory suggests that pre-existing cross-reactive memory T cells joined the SARS-CoV-2 response. The second-wave clones that peaked on day 37 were not confirmed to be SARS-CoV-2 specific.

PBMCs were isolated by Ficoll-Paque density gradient centrifugation. As regards this clonotype: Its antigen has not been determined. Base quality data are lacking; no much larger clone is found one base away.

TCRdb names Illumina NovaSeq 6000 as the instrument used. cDNA libraries for TCRalpha and TCRbeta were prepared by 5'RACE using constant-segment primers, with sample barcodes and unique molecular identifiers added. RNA was extracted from every sample with Trizol reagent. Libraries were amplified in two PCR steps, with a second sample barcode and Illumina TruSeq adapters added in the second step. Sequencing of the libraries was done on an Illumina NovaSeq, producing 2 x 150 bp paired-end reads. The source study handled its data this way. With migec v1.2.7, reads were demultiplexed and then collapsed into UMI-guided consensus sequences. Using mixcr v2.1.11, the UMI consensuses were aligned to TRA and TRB V and J templates and assembled into clonotypes. A clonotype was counted as expanded or contracted only when both edgeR and NoisET called the clonotype significant, with the noise models trained on biological replicates. For edgeR calls, a false discovery rate-adjusted p below 0.01 and a log2 fold-change threshold of 1 were applied. PCA with hierarchical clustering of max-normalized trajectories of the 1000 most abundant clonotypes was used as exploratory dynamics analysis. Separately sequenced CD4+ and CD8+ repertoires were used to assign a CD4 or CD8 phenotype to each responding clone. Clones were called with MiXCR by TCRdb after fastp trimmed the public reads at Q25, and only in-frame beta chains were retained. Every entry covers one CDR3 protein and lists the most common genes and DNA from its rows. TCRdb, not the original authors, processed these V and J calls. A total of about 400,000 distinct CDR3 sequences appear in this sample, roughly 18% of them only once. 20% to 25% of the sample rests with the top ten.

The clonotype comes from a man aged 18 to 29 who had mild COVID-19 (a few samples of this study predate the infection). The sample titles of this study are shuffled in the database, so cell type and time point are left out; the donor was told from shared clones. The sample taken for sequencing was PBMCs or a T cell subset sorted from them (not recorded which). The chain is made from TRBV4-2 and TRBJ2-3, with TRBD2 matching 9 junction bases. The CDR3: CASSQVGAGGQADTQYF. The nucleotide sequence is TGTGCCAGCAGCCAAGTCGGCGCGGGGGGGCAAGCAGATACGCAGTATTTT.